Here is one T cell receptor (beta chain) with its context. Its antigen target is currently unknown. There are no base qualities to consult, and no much larger clone falls within one base. All donors were healthy Caucasians. The twin cohort consisted of three pairs of female monozygotic twins, all aged about 18 to 29 years. The RNA used for TCR libraries was isolated from peripheral blood mononuclear cells. The data were taken from a study of identical twins (dated by TCRdb to the mid-2010s). For the wider study: To test whether fetal clonotypes persist, the study used deep sequencing on TCR alpha and beta repertoires from monozygotic twins, unrelated adults of various ages, and cord blood. Replicate twin experiments were performed at different times using different library preparation protocols to rule out contamination.

Overall study results and their limits: Compared with coincidental sharing between unrelated individuals, an excess of low generation-probability sequences was observed among out-of-frame TCR alpha sequences shared between twins. Fewer insertions were carried by abundant cord blood beta clonotypes; a weaker similar trend was observed in young adult naive repertoires, while no such trend was observed in memory repertoires. In monozygotic twins, out-of-frame TCR alpha sharing was systematically underestimated by recombination models, although the models agreed with sharing between unrelated individuals. Zero-insertion analyses could be partly confounded by invariant T cells such as MAIT and iNKT, though diverse VJ usage argued against such confounding for most clonotypes. In beta out-of-frame sequences, excess twin sharing was weaker, because having fewer shared sequences lowered the signal-to-noise ratio. Because the same donors could not be followed over many years, the conclusions relied on cross-sectional statistical analysis.

The V end gives up 4 bases and the J end 4 bases, leaving 9 bases in the junction not matched to a gene. The germline V gene encodes CDR1 MNHEY and CDR2 SMNVEV (reference sequence). The CDR3 spans 15 residues, from the cysteine through the phenylalanine. CDR3 DNA only is kept here, 45 bases in frame from base 1. Receptor amplification or capture employed 5' RACE. Sequenced on an Illumina HiSeq 2000. A universal primer binding site was introduced by template switching, and a unique molecular identifier was present in the final cDNA, enabling accurate counting of TCR cDNA molecules. Specific primers in the conserved constant-segment region were used to synthesize first-strand cDNA for TCR alpha and beta chains. To control for contamination, every cDNA library carried two barcodes: a SMART-Mk sample barcode plus Illumina barcodes. Two successive PCR steps introduced TruSeq adapter sequences along with Illumina sample barcodes. The Illumina HiSeq platform was used with custom primers to sequence TCR alpha and beta cDNA libraries. The source study handled its data this way. MiGEC processed the raw reads to extract unique molecular identifiers, while MiXCR was used to determine the CDR3 positions. For each individual, recombination models were inferred using an EM algorithm with the repgenHMM and IGoR tools. Shared clonotype analysis was performed with the tcR package in R, normalizing sharing by the product of cloneset sizes. Out-of-frame nonproductive sequences were analyzed to study raw recombination free of thymic and clonal selection effects. TCRdb took the public reads, trimmed them with fastp at Q25, ran MiXCR for clone calling and kept in-frame beta chains. When rows share a CDR3 protein, they turn into one entry using the most common DNA and genes. TCRdb, not the original authors, processed these V and J calls. Counted in this sample were roughly 690,000 distinct CDR3 sequences; 21% of them appeared once. The top ten constitute 4.3% of the sample.

A further study also used this sample, focusing on T cells expressing NK-cell markers. The second study's authors report: TCR beta-chain repertoires were profiled in sorted CD3+CD56+NKG2C+, CD3+CD56+NKG2C- and CD3+CD56-NKG2C+ T-cell subsets from several donors. Among the eight sequenced donors, seven were HCMV-seropositive and one was HCMV-seronegative. In several experiments an anti-gammadeltaTCR antibody was added to restrict sorting to alphabetaTCR-expressing T cells. In six donors, the dominant CD3+CD56+NKG2C+ clonotypes were among the top 10 CD8+ clonotypes and accounted for roughly 1.0-7.5% of CD8+ T cells. Those dominant clonotypes were again the most abundant among CD3+CD56-NKG2C+ cells in several donors, at roughly 28.3-60.1%. It remained unclear whether the expanded NKG2C-expressing T cell clones were specific for HCMV antigens. Randomly selected healthy volunteers, three men and five women, were used as the eight sequenced donors. HCMV-specific IgG was detected in serum with a commercial ELISA kit to determine HCMV serostatus. For about 6 donors, unsorted PBMC were also used to sequence bulk peripheral blood T-cell repertoires. MIGEC was used to demultiplex reads and group reads by UMI, and MiTCR was used to assemble and quantify clonotypes. Only TCR cDNA sequences supported by at least two reads were kept to exclude erroneous sequences. Downstream repertoire analysis used the tcR package, and clonotypes were matched across fractions by CDR3 nucleotide sequence plus V segment. Antigen specificity was annotated against VDJdb with VDJmatch, allowing one amino acid substitution in CDR3.

The material sequenced was PBMCs. This TCR was recovered from a woman aged 18-29 years in good health. The V and J segments used are TRBV27 and TRBJ2-7; TRBD1 lines up with 8 middle nucleotides. The base sequence is TGTGCCAGCAGTTCTACAGGGGGACGCATTTACGAGCAGTACTTC. Translated, this gives CASSSTGGRIYEQYF.